This T cell receptor (beta chain) emerged from a study of CXCR3-negative and CXCR3-positive naive CD8 T cells (dated by TCRdb to the late 2010s). In terms of the full investigation: In total, approximately 140 million TRB reads were obtained, which works out to roughly 1.5 +/- 0.3 million reads per library. Naive subsets from 5 or 6 donors and memory cells from 3 donors were included in the TRBV-TRBJ cluster analysis. Diversity and physicochemical repertoire analyses covered some ten donors pooled from two independent experiments. The investigation overall reported the following: Because surface CD5, which is linked to self-reactivity in mice, was comparable between the naive subsets, TCR interaction strength was also inferred from TRB CDR3 physicochemical properties. Similar TRBV-TRBJ usage was shown by naive CXCR3-negative and CXCR3-positive cells from the same donor, whereas distinct patterns were shown by memory cells. Repertoire diversity was comparably high in both naive subsets but much lower in memory CD8+ T cells. Freshly isolated PBMCs were used for most assays because CXCR3 expression partially decreased after cryopreservation. TRB CDR3s from CXCR3-positive naive cells showed higher hydrophobicity (lower Kidera factor 4), lower energy, and higher strength and volume indices than CXCR3-negative naive cells.

TCRdb lists the instrument as NextSeq 550. The Human TCR Profiling Kit (MiLaboratory) was used to make UMI-labeled 5' RACE TRB cDNA libraries. The full amount of extracted RNA was used for cDNA synthesis, and the full amount of resulting cDNA was used for PCR amplification. The libraries were made side by side, with each library going through the same number of PCR cycles. In the authors' own workflow: With a minimum of two reads required per UMI, MIGEC and MiXCR pulled out about 52,000 +/- 9,100 unique UMI-labeled TRB cDNA molecules from each library. An average of roughly 40,000 +/- 10,000 functional in-frame TRB CDR3 nucleotide clonotypes without stop codons was found per library. After downsampling to 5000 UMI-labeled TRB molecules per sample, diversity metrics, including normalized Shannon-Wiener and Chao1, were computed in VDJtools. VDJtools computed clonotype-size-weighted physicochemical properties of the central five CDR3 residues: interaction energy, strength, volume and Kidera factor 4. After reprocessing by TCRdb, each CDR3 protein sequence is one entry, and no DNA is given. None of the V and J calls come from the authors' own analysis; TCRdb made them. This sample's listing comprises over 150,000 distinct CDR3 sequences. The top ten clones comprise just under 0.5% of the sample.

Notes on this clonotype: The antigen this receptor binds is unknown.

Each CD8+ T cell subset was flow-sorted in triplicate, with roughly 310,000 cells per subset placed directly into RLT lysis buffer. To keep memory contaminants out, a stringent definition of naive CD8+ T cells was applied: CD45RO-CCR7+CD27+CD95-. Peripheral blood mononuclear cells were isolated from buffy coats by standard density gradient centrifugation. A FACSAria III was used to flow-sort naive CD8+ T cells into CXCR3-negative and CXCR3-positive populations. Total RNA was extracted from sorted cells using an RNeasy Mini Kit. Per the germline V gene, SQVTM is the CDR1 and ANQGSEA is the CDR2. There are 14 amino acids in the CDR3, from cysteine to phenylalanine inclusive. No DNA is listed.

The rearrangement joined TRBV29-1 to TRBJ2-1; TCRdb reports TRBD2, a call that lacks DNA to check it against. The clonotype comes from a human donor in good health. Some clones in this sample may be carry-over from other donors' samples. What was sequenced was naive CXCR3+ CD8+ T cells from blood. Interpreted using the paper, the cell subset or site label stands for: CD45RO-CCR7+CD27+CD95- naive CD8+ T cells expressing CXCR3 (TNR3+). The CDR3 corresponds to CSGLGGRARNEQFF.